This section outlines one T cell receptor (beta chain) sequence together with its context. The CDR3 has 14 residues. CDR1 is MNHEY, CDR2 SMNVEV, per germline (reference sequence). Trimming pared 6 bases from V and 5 bases from J, leaving 16 bases between. This table comes from immunoSEQ multiplex PCR, and its TCRdb copy is limited to in-frame clones, with some not included. Of about 42,000 clones in the sample, around 90% are singletons; the top ten hold 4.5% to 5%. This record belongs to a study of resident and recirculating memory T cells in vitiligo. Study information: Shave-biopsy epidermis from lesional and nonlesional skin was sequenced alongside PBMCs.

V and J are TRBV27 and TRBJ1-2, with D possibly being TRBD1 (5 bases). Input material: blood. The origin of this receptor is a male donor with vitiligo. CDR3 DNA: TGTGCCAGCAGGCCACAGGTCGGAGCATATGGCTACACCTTC. Translation: CASRPQVGAYGYTF.